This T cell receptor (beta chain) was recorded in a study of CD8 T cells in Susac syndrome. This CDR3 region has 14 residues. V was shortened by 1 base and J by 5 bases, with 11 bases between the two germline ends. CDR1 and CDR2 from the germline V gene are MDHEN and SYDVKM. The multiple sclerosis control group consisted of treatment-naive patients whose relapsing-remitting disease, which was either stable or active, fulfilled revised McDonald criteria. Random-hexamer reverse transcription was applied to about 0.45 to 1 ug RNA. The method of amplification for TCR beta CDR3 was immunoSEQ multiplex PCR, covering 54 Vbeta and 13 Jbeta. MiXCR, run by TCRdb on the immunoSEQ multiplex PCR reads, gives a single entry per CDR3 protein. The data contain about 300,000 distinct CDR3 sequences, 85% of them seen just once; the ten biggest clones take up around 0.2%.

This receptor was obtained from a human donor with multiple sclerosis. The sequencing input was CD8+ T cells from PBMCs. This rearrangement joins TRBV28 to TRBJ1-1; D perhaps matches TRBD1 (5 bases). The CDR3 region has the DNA TGTGCCAGCAGTTTATTAGGGGTAATAACTGAAGCTTTCTTT. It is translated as CASSLLGVITEAFF.